Each of the 3 T cell receptor beta chains below was sequenced from the same sample in a study of CD8+ T cells in alopecia areata. Specified treatment: oral pan-JAK inhibitor, 5-10 mg twice daily. RNA was extracted and reverse transcribed into cDNA as the sequencing template. Assay used: immunoSEQ multiplex PCR; TCRdb lists only in-frame clones, some missing. The table has some 120,000 clones, approximately 60% seen once. The sequencing here drew on CD4+ T cells sorted from blood, taken at week 4, from a patient treated with tofacitinib. Source of these receptors: a human donor with alopecia areata.

This clone came up a few times. The chain has TRBV7-8 and TRBJ2-3; D gene ambiguous. The CDR3 sequence is 14 residues long. Germline V gene sequence: CDR1 SGHVS, CDR2 FQNEAQ. Trimming took off 2 bases at V and 6 bases at J, with 12 bases between the two ends. The CDR3 is CASSLYGSADTQYF. For the CDR3, the DNA is TGTGCCAGCAGCTTATACGGTAGTGCGGATACGCAGTATTTT. Filled out from reference TRBV7-8 and TRBJ2-3, the complete variable domain reads GAGVSQSPRYKVAKRGQDVALRCDPISGHVSLFWYQQALGQGPEFLTYFQNEAQLDKSGLPSDRFFAERPEGSVSTLKIQRTQQEDSAVYLCASSLYGSADTQYFGPGTRLTVL.

This clone was picked up a small number of times. The chain carries TRBV21-1 and TRBJ2-5; TRBD1, the table's D call, was not compared with the DNA. TRBV21-1 is a listed pseudogene. This CDR3 region has 13 residues. The CDR3 loop is CASSRDSQETQYF. The CDR3 bases are TGTGCCAGCAGCCGCGACAGTCAAGAGACCCAGTACTTC.

The chain is built from TRBV5-1 and TRBJ1-3; 7 bases fit TRBD1. V lost 4 bases to trimming and J lost 2 bases; unmatched junction nucleotides: 3. The CDR3 loop spans 14 amino acids. CDR1 is SGHRS, CDR2 YFSETQ, per germline. This CDR3 reads CASSPGTAGNTIYF. The CDR3 coding sequence is TGCGCCAGCAGCCCCGGGACAGCTGGAAACACCATATATTTT.